This TCR beta chain is drawn from a study of response to subunit inactivated influenza vaccine. Study-wide results and limits: The authors suggested that every seasonal influenza vaccination recruits few new T cells.

TCRdb passed the RT-PCR reads through MiXCR, listing each CDR3 protein once. The table shows more than 700,000 distinct CDR3 sequences, with approximately 21% occurring only once. The CDR3 spans 12 residues. J lost 11 bases, V lost 4 bases, and 5 bases had no gene match. This clonotype occurred many times. Its antigen remains unknown. This chain links TRBV12-3 or TRBV12-4 with TRBJ1-1, with 9 bases aligning to TRBD1. Sample: PBMCs from blood, taken more than 4 days after vaccination. The sequence came from a man between 45 and 60 years old who received an inactivated influenza vaccine. The CDR3 nucleotides are TGTGCCAGCAGTTCCGGGACAGGGACTGCTTTCTTT. Its translation is CASSSGTGTAFF.